Described below is a single T cell receptor (beta chain) sequence and its context. Its antigen specificity is not known. Per-nucleotide qualities are absent, and no much larger clonotype sits a single base away. These data belong to a study of human T cells and chemical hapten exposure (dated by TCRdb to the early 2020s). About the study as a whole: For sensitization, 2% DPC in acetone was applied to a roughly 2 cm by roughly 2 cm area of upper inner arm skin. Throughout the roughly 25-week study period, patients were also given weekly therapeutic DPC doses on the scalp. Patch testing on the upper back used Finn chambers containing 0.01% DPC, with scoring done after 6 days according to International Contact Dermatitis Research Group standards. Most of the patients in the cohort were female, and the cohort covered alopecia areata with under or over 50% scalp involvement, alopecia totalis and alopecia universalis. The libraries were sequenced as a pool, and the TCR yield per sample differed mostly because of small variations in library volumes within the pool. The study tracked peripheral blood TCR repertoire changes in vivo during primary and secondary sensitization to the hapten diphenylcyclopropenone (DPC) in alopecia patients. Patient blood was sampled pre-sensitization (week 0) and at 2, 6 and about 24 weeks after DPC sensitization. Under 30 alopecia patients gave blood for TCR sequencing at one to four time points (pre-sensitization, 2, 6 and 24 weeks).

The protocol used for the library was RACE. Instrument used: NextSeq 500. During library preparation, unique molecular identifiers were attached to individual cDNA molecules so that TCRs could be counted quantitatively and reproducibly. From each blood RNA sample, both TCR alpha and TCR beta chains were sequenced. As for how the authors treated the data: The median number of TCRs per sample was over 85,000, ranging from about 20,000 to 690,600. V, J and CDR3 annotation of the TCR reads was carried out using the Decombinator software suite. To make PS versus PT1 abundance plots, every sample was subsampled to the same number of TCRs (28,000). TCRs were defined as expanded if absent before sensitization and observed at least eight times at the 2-week time point. TCRdb reworked the public reads: Q25 trimming with fastp, MiXCR clone assembly, productive beta chains retained. Rows are unified per CDR3 protein, each entry keeping the most common DNA and genes. The V and J calls and clone size are TCRdb's, not the authors'. The sample table holds about 380,000 distinct CDR3 sequences, of which 5% to 6.5% were seen once. Roughly 2.6% of the sample is taken by the ten largest.

Explained via the paper, the time point label denotes: pre-sensitization, week 0. What the treatment or condition label conveys for this sample: therapeutic diphenylcyclopropenone sensitization with weekly scalp DPC. Blood at each patch-test visit was drawn before the patch test was applied. Eligible patients were aged 18 to 70, diagnosed with alopecia, deemed suitable for DPC therapy, and excluded if pregnant. Total RNA was extracted from unfractionated whole blood collected in Tempus Blood RNA tubes. CDR1 and CDR2 (MNHEY, SVGAGI) derive from the germline V gene. Here V drops 5 bases and J drops 4 bases, and the junction holds 6 bases not matched to any gene. Inclusive of the bounding cysteine and phenylalanine, the CDR3 is 14 residues long. The read is trimmed to its CDR3 DNA, 42 bases read in frame from base 1. General conclusions and limits of the study: Expanded TCRs formed significantly more large CDR3 similarity clusters than pre-sensitization or healthy control sets, consistent with antigen-driven responses. DPC sensitization did not change how many TCRs were above 1 in 1000 frequency, and no evidence was found of alterations in global repertoire structure. Because every patient had alopecia, a presumed autoimmune disease, the patients' immune response might differ from that of healthy individuals. Patch test score was positively correlated with the number of PT1 expanded TCRs, with significance at thresholds 8, 16 and 32 but not at 4. Repeated subsampling changed both the strength of the expansion versus patch-test correlation and the threshold at which the correlation became significant.

This receptor was obtained from a woman in her forties or fifties with alopecia areata. Some clones in this sample may be carry-over from other donors' samples. Sequences were derived from whole blood, sampled in connection with sensitization to the hapten diphenylcyclopropenone (DPC). The chain uses TRBV6-5 and TRBJ1-1; 8 bases in the junction line up with TRBD1. The DNA is TGTGCCAGCAGTGGGACAGGAGGTTCCACTGAAGCTTTCTTT. It encodes CASSGTGGSTEAFF.